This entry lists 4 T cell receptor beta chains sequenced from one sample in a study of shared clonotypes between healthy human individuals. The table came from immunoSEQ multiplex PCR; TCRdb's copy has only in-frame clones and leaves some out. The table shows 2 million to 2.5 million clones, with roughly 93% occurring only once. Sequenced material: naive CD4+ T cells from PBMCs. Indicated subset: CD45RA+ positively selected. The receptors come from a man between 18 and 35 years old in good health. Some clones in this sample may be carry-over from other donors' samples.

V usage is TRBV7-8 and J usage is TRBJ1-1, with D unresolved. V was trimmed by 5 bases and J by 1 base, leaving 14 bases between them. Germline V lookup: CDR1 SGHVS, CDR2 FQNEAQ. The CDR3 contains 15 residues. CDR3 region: CASSQDPTRNTEAFF. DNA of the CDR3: TGTGCCAGCAGCCAAGACCCAACTCGGAACACTGAAGCTTTCTTT.

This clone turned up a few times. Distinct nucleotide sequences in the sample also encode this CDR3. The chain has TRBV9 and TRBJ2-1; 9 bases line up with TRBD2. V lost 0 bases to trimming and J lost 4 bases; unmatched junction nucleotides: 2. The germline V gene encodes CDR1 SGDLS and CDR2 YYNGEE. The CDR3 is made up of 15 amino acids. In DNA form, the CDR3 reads TGTGCCAGCAGCGTAGGTAGCGGGAGTTACAATGAGCAGTTCTTC. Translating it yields CASSVGSGSYNEQFF.

The CDR3 spells CASTKDGATGNTIYF. The CDR3 bases are TGTGCCAGCACTAAGGACGGAGCCACTGGAAACACCATATATTTT. The genes are TRBV9 and TRBJ1-3; D call uncertain. Germline lookup yields CDR1 SGDLS and CDR2 YYNGEE. The V end lost 6 bases, the J end lost 2 bases, and 15 bases lay between the germline ends. CDR3 size: 15 residues.

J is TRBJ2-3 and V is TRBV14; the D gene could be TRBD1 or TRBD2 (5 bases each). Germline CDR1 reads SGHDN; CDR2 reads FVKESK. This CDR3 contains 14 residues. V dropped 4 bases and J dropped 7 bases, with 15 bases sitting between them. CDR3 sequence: CASSRGTVRNTQYF. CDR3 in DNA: TGTGCCAGCAGCCGGGGGACGGTACGAAATACGCAGTATTTT.